This passage covers 28 T cell receptor beta chains from one sample sequenced in a study of T-cell memory formation after mild COVID-19. In TCRdb, the 5' RACE reads were re-called with MiXCR into one record per CDR3 protein. The sample includes roughly 170,000 distinct CDR3 sequences, around 18% seen only once; the top ten take 3.9%. Sequenced material: PBMCs or a T cell subset sorted from them (not recorded which). Receptor source: a man in his late teens or twenties who had mild COVID-19 (a few samples of this study predate the infection). Cell type and time point are not known.

The rearrangement joins TRBV19 to TRBJ2-1; D is perhaps TRBD1 or TRBD2 (5 bases each). Germline V gene data show CDR1 as LNHDA and CDR2 as SQIVND (reference sequence). The CDR3 is made up of 16 amino acids. The germline V and J ends were trimmed by 1 base and 5 bases, with 15 bases remaining between them. CDR3 loop: CASSIVVPGTDNEQFF. The DNA of the CDR3 is TGTGCCAGTAGTATAGTCGTCCCAGGGACGGACAATGAGCAGTTCTTC.

This chain joins TRBV3-1 and TRBJ2-1; 7 bases map to TRBD1. The junction had 9 bases not matched to a gene; V was cut back by 1 base and J by 6 bases. The CDR3 length is 16 residues. Germline assignment: CDR1 LGHDT and CDR2 YNNKEL (reference sequence). CDR3 amino acids: CASSQVTGTQFNEQFF. CDR3 sequence (DNA): TGTGCCAGCAGCCAAGTGACAGGGACCCAATTCAATGAGCAGTTCTTC.

The CDR3 DNA follows: TGTGCCAGCAGTTTTGGTGGGACGACGAAAGAGACCCAGTACTTC. Translated: CASSFGGTTKETQYF. This chain uses TRBV7-9 with TRBJ2-5, with D perhaps TRBD1 or TRBD2 (5 bases each). The CDR3 consists of 15 residues. The V and J ends lost 6 bases and 3 bases respectively, with 17 bases between them. Germline CDR1 and CDR2: SEHNR and FQNEAQ (reference sequence).

The V and J genes are TRBV25-1 and TRBJ1-2, with D maybe TRBD1 (6 bases). V lost 5 bases and J lost 4, with 11 bases in between. Germline values: CDR1 MGHDK, CDR2 SYGVNS. The CDR3 contains 13 residues. CDR3: CASSRAQGYGYTF. CDR3 in DNA: TGTGCCAGCAGTCGGGCACAGGGCTATGGCTACACCTTC.

The gene calls are TRBV15 and TRBJ2-3, with no clear D. From germline, CDR1 is LNHNV and CDR2 YYDKDF (reference sequence). Trimming removed 0 bases from V and 5 bases from J, with 12 bases in between. The CDR3 sequence is 15 residues long. The CDR3 loop is CATSRDAGVRDTQYF. CDR3 DNA sequence: TGTGCCACCAGCAGAGATGCTGGGGTGAGAGATACGCAGTATTTT.

The chain links TRBV15 to TRBJ1-1; no firm D call. V was clipped by 3 bases and J by 5 bases, with 10 bases between them. CDR1 and CDR2 from the germline V gene are LNHNV and YYDKDF (reference sequence). CDR3 length: 13 amino acids. This CDR3 is CATSREGKTEAFF. The CDR3 DNA follows: TGTGCCACCAGCAGGGAGGGTAAGACTGAAGCTTTCTTT. Filled out from reference TRBV15 and TRBJ1-1, the complete variable domain reads DAMVIQNPRYQVTQFGKPVTLSCSQTLNHNVMYWYQQKSSQAPKLLFHYYDKDFNNEADTPDNFQSRRPNTSFCFLDIRSPGLGDTAMYLCATSREGKTEAFFGQGTRLTVV.

This clonotype came up a few times. The rearrangement links TRBV20-1 to TRBJ1-1; D ambiguous. This CDR3 spans 15 amino acids. V shed 0 bases and J shed 0 bases, with 11 bases lying between them. The V gene's germline CDR1 is DFQATT and CDR2 SNEGSKA (reference sequence). The CDR3: CSARDLHAVNTEAFF. The DNA of the CDR3 is TGCAGTGCTAGAGATCTTCACGCGGTGAACACTGAAGCTTTCTTT.

This clonotype was observed a handful of times. The chain links TRBV6-1 to TRBJ2-3; 10 positions match TRBD1. The CDR3 has 14 amino acids. Germline CDR1 MNHNS, CDR2 SASEGT. V dropped 4 bases and J dropped 10; count of bases not matched to a gene: 8. As DNA, the CDR3 is TGTGCCAGCAGTGGGACAGGGGGTCGGGTTTCGCAGTATTTT. Amino acids: CASSGTGGRVSQYF.

The chain joins TRBV6-5 to TRBJ2-2; 9 positions match TRBD2. In germline, CDR1 is MNHEY, CDR2 SVGAGI. The trim removed 4 bases at V and 2 bases at J, leaving 5 bases unmatched. This CDR3 spans 16 amino acids. Here the CDR3 DNA reads TGTGCCAGCAGTTTTAGCGGGGGCTTTAACACCGGGGAGCTGTTTTTT. Translation: CASSFSGGFNTGELFF.

This chain uses TRBV2 with TRBJ1-6; 8 bases are a match to TRBD1. Germline V gives CDR1 SNHLY, CDR2 FYNNEI. This CDR3 comprises 15 residues. After removal of 6 bases from V and 0 bases from J, the junction contained 1 base not matched to a gene. CDR3 nucleotide sequence: TGTGCCAGCAGCGGACAGGGCTCCTATAATTCACCCCTCCACTTT. Translating it yields CASSGQGSYNSPLHF.

This clonotype was observed a few times. V usage is TRBV5-1 and J usage is TRBJ2-7; D gene uncertain. Germline assignment: CDR1 SGHRS and CDR2 YFSETQ. Trimming left V 0 bases short and J 6 bases short, with 13 bases between. There are 14 residues in the CDR3. In DNA, the CDR3 is TGCGCCAGCAGCTTGGTGCCAAAATCGGGCGAGCAGTACGTC. Encoded protein: CASSLVPKSGEQYV.

This clonotype was recorded a few times. V usage is TRBV5-5 and J usage is TRBJ2-1, with 9 bases aligning to TRBD1. V was pared by 3 bases and J by 7 bases, with 14 bases of the junction left unmatched. Germline V gene lookup returns CDR1 SGHKS and CDR2 YYEKEE (reference sequence). The CDR3 totals 17 residues. This CDR3 reads CASSSPGWNRGPNEQFF. CDR3 sequence (DNA): TGTGCCAGCAGCTCCCCCGGTTGGAACAGGGGGCCTAATGAGCAGTTCTTC.

This clonotype was picked up a small number of times. V usage is TRBV12-3 or TRBV12-4 and J usage is TRBJ2-3, with 8 bases identical to TRBD2. The CDR3 has 16 amino acids. V lost 5 bases to trimming and J lost 4 bases; unmatched junction nucleotides: 11. The CDR3 protein is CASSPFSGAPADTQYF. CDR3 DNA sequence: TGTGCCAGCAGTCCGTTTAGCGGGGCTCCCGCAGATACGCAGTATTTT.

In its sample, this clonotype was seen a few times. This rearrangement joins TRBV18 to TRBJ2-7, with 9 bases fitting TRBD1. Unmatched junction bases numbered 6, after V lost 5 bases and J lost 4 bases. CDR3 length: 14 residues. The germline V gene encodes CDR1 KGHSH and CDR2 LQKENI. The CDR3 protein is CASSGRTGVYEQYF. The CDR3 coding sequence is TGTGCCAGCTCAGGACGGACAGGGGTTTACGAGCAGTACTTC.

This clonotype was detected a few times. The chain links TRBV18 to TRBJ2-1; TRBD1 or TRBD2 may be the D gene (6 bases each). This CDR3 region has 16 residues. Per the germline V gene, CDR1 is KGHSH and CDR2 is LQKENI. V was cut by 0 bases and J by 9 bases, with 18 bases left in between. CDR3 loop: CASSPPAPGEVGEQFF. CDR3 coding DNA: TGTGCCAGCTCACCACCGGCTCCAGGGGAGGTTGGTGAGCAGTTCTTC.

The rearrangement links TRBV4-3 to TRBJ2-6; 8 bases agree with TRBD1. V shed 0 bases, J shed 4 bases, and the junction held 5 bases outside the gene matches. Germline V lookup: CDR1 LGHNA, CDR2 YSLEER. This CDR3 is 17 amino acids long. CDR3 sequence reads: CASSQETGVSGANVLTF. In DNA, the CDR3 is TGCGCCAGCAGCCAAGAGACAGGGGTTTCCGGGGCCAACGTCCTGACTTTC.

This clonotype appeared a few times. This chain uses TRBV20-1 with TRBJ2-7, with D unresolved. This CDR3 contains 11 residues. Trimming removed 5 bases from V and 6 bases from J, with 11 bases in between. The germline gives CDR1 DFQATT, CDR2 SNEGSKA (reference sequence). Here the CDR3 reads CSASRLGEQYF. The DNA for the CDR3 is TGCAGTGCTTCGCGGTTAGGCGAGCAGTACTTC.

This clonotype was recorded at least ten times. The chain couples TRBV6-5 to TRBJ1-6; the D is unclear. Germline loops: CDR1 MNHEY, CDR2 SVGAGI. CDR3 length equals 16 residues. V was shortened by 10 bases and J by 4 bases, with 20 bases between the two germline ends. The DNA for the CDR3 is TGTGCCACCAACAGCGGTTGGGCGGATTATAATTCACCCCTCCACTTT. Its protein product is CATNSGWADYNSPLHF.

The V and J genes are TRBV7-2 and TRBJ2-3; no clear D. With 0 bases removed from V and 3 bases from J, the gap between germline ends came to 10 bases. CDR3 length: 15 residues. Germline V CDR1 and CDR2: SGHTA, FQGNSA. CDR3 residues: CASSLASLGTDTQYF. In DNA form, the CDR3 reads TGTGCCAGCAGCTTAGCGAGTTTGGGTACAGATACGCAGTATTTT.

This clonotype has a handful of counts. The gene calls are TRBV18 and TRBJ2-5, with D possibly TRBD1 on 6 matching bases. The V end was cut by 6 bases, the J end by 7 bases, with 21 bases between. Germline V gives CDR1 KGHSH, CDR2 LQKENI. This CDR3 contains 15 residues. The CDR3 DNA sequence: TGTGCCAGCTCCGCCTCGACAGGCGAAACGGGGACCCAGTACTTC. It codes for CASSASTGETGTQYF.

This chain joins TRBV6-5 and TRBJ2-7; unclear D gene. From germline, CDR1 is MNHEY and CDR2 SVGAGI. This CDR3 has 11 amino acids. V was clipped by 2 bases and J by 5 bases, with 4 bases between them. CDR3 DNA sequence: TGTGCCAGCAGTTACAGACACGAGCAGTACTTC. Residues: CASSYRHEQYF.

A few counts support this clonotype. The V and J genes are TRBV9 and TRBJ2-3; 8 nucleotides agree with TRBD2. The trim removed 3 bases at V and 11 bases at J, leaving 5 bases unmatched. CDR1 SGDLS and CDR2 YYNGEE come from the germline V gene. The CDR3 totals 12 residues. CDR3 protein: CASSAGTRQQYF. CDR3 bases: TGTGCCAGCAGCGCCGGGACTAGACAGCAGTATTTT. Supplemented by reference TRBV9 and TRBJ2-3, the full variable domain reads DSGVTQTPKHLITATGQRVTLRCSPRSGDLSVYWYQQSLDQGLQFLIQYYNGEERAKGNILERFSAQQFPDLHSELNLSSLELGDSALYFCASSAGTRQQYFGPGTRLTVL.

This clonotype came up a few times. The chain couples TRBV28 to TRBJ2-3, with a possible D match to TRBD1 (5 bases). Germline CDR1 MDHEN, CDR2 SYDVKM. Trimming left V 5 bases short and J 0 bases short, with 12 bases between. This CDR3 is built from 15 residues. The CDR3 nucleotides are TGTGCCAGCAGTACCAGGGCCGGCAGCACAGATACGCAGTATTTT. It encodes CASSTRAGSTDTQYF.

At least ten counts were recorded for this clonotype. The chain joins TRBV11-2 to TRBJ2-5; the match to TRBD2 covers 7 bases. CDR3 size: 14 residues. V lost 3 bases to trimming and J lost 4 bases; unmatched junction nucleotides: 5. Germline V gene data show CDR1 as SGHAT and CDR2 as FQNNGV. The CDR3 sequence: CASSFGGGGETQYF. Written as DNA, the CDR3 is TGTGCCAGCAGCTTTGGCGGCGGGGGAGAGACCCAGTACTTC.

The chain combines TRBV12-3 or TRBV12-4 with TRBJ2-7; the D gene is possibly TRBD1 (6 bases). The CDR3 sequence is 13 residues long. The V gene lost 4 bases and the J gene lost 3 bases, with 10 bases spanning the gap. The CDR3 DNA follows: TGTGCCAGCAGTTGGCAACAGGGCTACGAGCAGTACTTC. It encodes CASSWQQGYEQYF.

This chain uses TRBV5-5 with TRBJ2-5, with D unresolved. There are 13 residues in the CDR3. Germline V gene data show CDR1 as SGHKS and CDR2 as YYEKEE (reference sequence). V was trimmed by 1 base and J by 4 bases, leaving 8 bases between them. The CDR3 loop reads CASSLRDPETQYF. CDR3 coding DNA: TGTGCCAGCAGCTTGAGGGATCCAGAGACCCAGTACTTC.

The sample holds a few counts of this clonotype. The chain combines TRBV28 with TRBJ2-7; no reliable D call. This CDR3 spans 13 amino acids. Trimming took off 7 bases at V and 6 bases at J, with 16 bases between the two ends. Germline lookup yields CDR1 MDHEN and CDR2 SYDVKM. The CDR3 bases are TGTGCCAGCACTACCGACCGGGCCGGCGAGCAGTACGTC. Residues: CASTTDRAGEQYV.

V is TRBV6-5 and J is TRBJ1-1, with 8 nucleotides matching TRBD1. J was trimmed by 5 bases and V by 6 bases; bases with no gene match: 8. The CDR3 runs 14 residues. Germline CDR1 MNHEY, CDR2 SVGAGI. The CDR3 DNA sequence: TGTGCCAGCAGGGAGACAGGGGCGGCTACTGAAGCTTTCTTT. Its protein product is CASRETGAATEAFF.